This T cell receptor (beta chain) was sequenced during a study of CD4 T cells in relation to SARS-CoV-2 and coronaviruses. This clone appeared a few times. Produced via immunoSEQ multiplex PCR; TCRdb's table is partial and in-frame only. The table includes 30,000 to 45,000 clones, 85% to 90% detected once. The CDR3 extends over 14 amino acids. Looked up from germline, CDR1 is MNHNS and CDR2 is SASEGT. The V and J ends lost 3 bases and 8 bases, in that order; junction bases with no gene match: 6. The receptor was derived from an adult with COVID-19. The chain carries TRBV6-1 and TRBJ2-1, with 8 bases lining up with TRBD2. The sample was memory CD4+ T cells from PBMCs. CDR3 in amino acids: CASSDRGGIHEQFF. CDR3 nucleotide sequence: TGTGCCAGCAGTGATCGCGGGGGGATCCATGAGCAGTTCTTC.